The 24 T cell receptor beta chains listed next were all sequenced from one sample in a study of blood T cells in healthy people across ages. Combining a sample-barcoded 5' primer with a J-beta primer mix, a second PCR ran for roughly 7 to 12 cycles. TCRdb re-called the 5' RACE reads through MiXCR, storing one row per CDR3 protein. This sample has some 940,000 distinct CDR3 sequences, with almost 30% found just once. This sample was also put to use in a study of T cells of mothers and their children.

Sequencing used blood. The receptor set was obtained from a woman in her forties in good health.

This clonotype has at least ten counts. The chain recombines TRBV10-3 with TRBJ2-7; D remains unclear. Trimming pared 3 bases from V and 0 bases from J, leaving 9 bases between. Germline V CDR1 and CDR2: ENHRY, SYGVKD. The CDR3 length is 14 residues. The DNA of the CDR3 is TGTGCCATCAGTGAACGATTGAGCTCCTACGAGCAGTACTTC. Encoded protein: CAISERLSSYEQYF.

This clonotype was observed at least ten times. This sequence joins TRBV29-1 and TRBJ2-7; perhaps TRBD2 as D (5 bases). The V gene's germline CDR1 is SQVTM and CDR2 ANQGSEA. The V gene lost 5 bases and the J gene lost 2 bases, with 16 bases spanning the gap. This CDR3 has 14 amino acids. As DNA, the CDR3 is TGCAGCGTTCAGCTCCGCGACGGGGCCTACGAGCAGTACTTC. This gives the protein CSVQLRDGAYEQYF.

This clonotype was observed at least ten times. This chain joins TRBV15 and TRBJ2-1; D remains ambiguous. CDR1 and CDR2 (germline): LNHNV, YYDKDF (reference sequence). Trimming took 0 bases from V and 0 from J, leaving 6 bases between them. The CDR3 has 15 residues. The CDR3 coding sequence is TGTGCCACCAGCAGAGATCGGAGCTCCTACAATGAGCAGTTCTTC. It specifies CATSRDRSSYNEQFF.

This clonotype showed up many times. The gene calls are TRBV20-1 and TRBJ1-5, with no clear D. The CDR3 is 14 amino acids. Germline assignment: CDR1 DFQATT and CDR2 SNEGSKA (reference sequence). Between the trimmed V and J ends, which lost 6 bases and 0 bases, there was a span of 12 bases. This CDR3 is CSAPTPYSNQPQHF. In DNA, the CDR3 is TGCAGTGCGCCGACACCGTATAGCAATCAGCCCCAGCATTTT.

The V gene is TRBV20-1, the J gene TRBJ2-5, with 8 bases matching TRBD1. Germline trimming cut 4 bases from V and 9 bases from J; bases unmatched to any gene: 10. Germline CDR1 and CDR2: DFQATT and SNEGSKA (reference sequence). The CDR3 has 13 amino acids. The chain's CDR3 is CSATGGLDQPQYF. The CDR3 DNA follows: TGCAGTGCTACAGGGGGCCTCGATCAGCCCCAGTACTTC.

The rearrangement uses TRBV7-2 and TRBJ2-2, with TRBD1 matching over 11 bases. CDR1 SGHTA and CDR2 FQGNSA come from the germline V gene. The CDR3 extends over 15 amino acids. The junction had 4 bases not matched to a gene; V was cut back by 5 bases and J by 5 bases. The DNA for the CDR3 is TGTGCCAGCAGCAAGGACAGGGGGCGGACCGGGGAGCTGTTTTTT. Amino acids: CASSKDRGRTGELFF.

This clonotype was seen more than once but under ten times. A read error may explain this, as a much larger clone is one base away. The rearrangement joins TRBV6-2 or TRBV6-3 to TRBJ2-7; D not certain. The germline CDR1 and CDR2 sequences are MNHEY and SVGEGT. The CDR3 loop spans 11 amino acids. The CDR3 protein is CAGSNSYEQYF. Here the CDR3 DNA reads TGTGCCGGCAGTAACTCCTACGAGCAGTACTTC.

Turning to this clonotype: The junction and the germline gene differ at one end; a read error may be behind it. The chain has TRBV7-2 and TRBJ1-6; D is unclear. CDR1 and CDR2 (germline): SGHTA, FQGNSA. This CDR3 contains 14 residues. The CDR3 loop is CACSYQRLNSPLHF. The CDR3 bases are TGTGCCTGCAGCTACCAGAGACTGAATTCACCCCTCCACTTT.

CDR3 coding DNA: TGTGCCAGCAGCGTAGGGACAGGGGGAAACAATGAGCAGTACTTC. Protein: CASSVGTGGNNEQYF. The genes are TRBV11-2 and TRBJ2-5; 11 positions match TRBD1. V lost 5 bases, J lost 11 bases, and 13 bases stayed unmatched. Germline lookup yields CDR1 SGHAT and CDR2 FQNNGV. The CDR3 consists of 15 residues. Full variable domain (missing parts from reference TRBV11-2 and TRBJ2-5): EAGVAQSPRYKIIEKRQSVAFWCNPISGHATLYWYQQILGQGPKLLIQFQNNGVVDDSQLPKDRFSAERLKGVDSTLKIQPAKLEDSAVYLCASSVGTGGNNEQYFGPGTRLLVL.

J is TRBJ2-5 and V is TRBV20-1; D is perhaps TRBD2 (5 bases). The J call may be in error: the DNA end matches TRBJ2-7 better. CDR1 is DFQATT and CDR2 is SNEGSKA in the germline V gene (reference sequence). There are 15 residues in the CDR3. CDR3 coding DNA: TGCAGTGCTAGATTACCGCCAGGCCCCGGGAACGAGCAGTACTTC. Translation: CSARLPPGPGNEQYF.

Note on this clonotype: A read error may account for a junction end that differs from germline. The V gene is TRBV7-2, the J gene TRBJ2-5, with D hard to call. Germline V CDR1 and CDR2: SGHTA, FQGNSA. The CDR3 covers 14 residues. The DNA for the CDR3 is TGTGCCAGCAGCTTAGCGCACCCCCAAGAGCCCCAGTACTTC. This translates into CASSLAHPQEPQYF.

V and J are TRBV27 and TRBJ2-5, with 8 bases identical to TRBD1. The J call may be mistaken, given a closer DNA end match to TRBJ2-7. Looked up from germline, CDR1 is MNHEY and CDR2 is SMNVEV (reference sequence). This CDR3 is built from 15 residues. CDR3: CASSSPSRQGFEQYF. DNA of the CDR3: TGTGCCAGCAGTTCGCCCTCTCGACAGGGGTTCGAGCAGTACTTC.

CDR3 coding DNA: TGTGCCAGCAGTTTAGAGGGGGACCCCACCTACGAGCAGTACTTC. Translated: CASSLEGDPTYEQYF. The chain links TRBV12-3 or TRBV12-4 to TRBJ2-7, with D maybe TRBD1 (6 bases). The V end lost 1 base, the J end lost 2 bases, and 12 bases lay between the germline ends. The CDR3 is made up of 15 amino acids.

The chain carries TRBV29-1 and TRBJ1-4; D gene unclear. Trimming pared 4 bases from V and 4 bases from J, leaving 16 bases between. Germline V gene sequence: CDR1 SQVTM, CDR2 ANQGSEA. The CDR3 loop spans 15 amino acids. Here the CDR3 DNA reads TGCAGCGTTGGGGTCGGCGGCCAGTTTAATGAAAAACTGTTTTTT. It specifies CSVGVGGQFNEKLFF.

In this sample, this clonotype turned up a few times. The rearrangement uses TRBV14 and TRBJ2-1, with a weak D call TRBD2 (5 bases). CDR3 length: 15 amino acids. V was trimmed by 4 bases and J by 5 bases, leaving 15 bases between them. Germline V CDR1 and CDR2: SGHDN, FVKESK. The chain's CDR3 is CASSPGRGDNNEQFF. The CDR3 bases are TGTGCCAGCAGCCCGGGTCGGGGAGATAACAATGAGCAGTTCTTC. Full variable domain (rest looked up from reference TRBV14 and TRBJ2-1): EAGVTQFPSHSVIEKGQTVTLRCDPISGHDNLYWYRRVMGKEIKFLLHFVKESKQDESGMPNNRFLAERTGGTYSTLKVQPAELEDSGVYFCASSPGRGDNNEQFFGPGTRLTVL.

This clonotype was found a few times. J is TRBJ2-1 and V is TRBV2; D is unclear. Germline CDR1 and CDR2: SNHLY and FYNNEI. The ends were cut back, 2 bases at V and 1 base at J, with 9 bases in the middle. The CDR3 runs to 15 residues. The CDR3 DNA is TGTGCCAGCAGTGAACGGACGGCTTCCTACAATGAGCAGTTCTTC. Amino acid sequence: CASSERTASYNEQFF.

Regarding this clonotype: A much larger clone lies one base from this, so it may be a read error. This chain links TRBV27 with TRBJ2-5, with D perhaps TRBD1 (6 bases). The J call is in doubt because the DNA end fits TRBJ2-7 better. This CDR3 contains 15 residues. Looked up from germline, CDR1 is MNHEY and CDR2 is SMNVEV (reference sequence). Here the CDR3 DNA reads TGTGCCAGCAGCCTGGGACAAATTACGGCCAACGAGCAGTACTTC. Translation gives CASSLGQITANEQYF.

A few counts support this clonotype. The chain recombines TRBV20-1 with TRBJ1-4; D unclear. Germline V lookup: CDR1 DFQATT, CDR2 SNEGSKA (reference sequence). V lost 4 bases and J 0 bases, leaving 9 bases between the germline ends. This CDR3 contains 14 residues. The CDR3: CSATPSATNEKLFF. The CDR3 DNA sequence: TGCAGTGCTACGCCTTCGGCAACTAATGAAAAACTGTTTTTT.

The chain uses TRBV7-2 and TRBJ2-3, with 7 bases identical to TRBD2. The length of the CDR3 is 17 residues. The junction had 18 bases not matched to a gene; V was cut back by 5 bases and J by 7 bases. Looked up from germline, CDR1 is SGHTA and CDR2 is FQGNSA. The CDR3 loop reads CASSSQLATTPLNTQYF. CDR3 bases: TGTGCCAGCAGCAGTCAACTAGCGACCACTCCTTTGAATACGCAGTATTTT.

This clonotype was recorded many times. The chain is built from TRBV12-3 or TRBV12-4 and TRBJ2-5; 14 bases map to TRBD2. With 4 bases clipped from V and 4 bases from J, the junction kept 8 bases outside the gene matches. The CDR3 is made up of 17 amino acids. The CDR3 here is CASSYGTSGGGAETQYF. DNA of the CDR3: TGTGCCAGCAGTTATGGGACTAGCGGGGGTGGGGCAGAGACCCAGTACTTC.

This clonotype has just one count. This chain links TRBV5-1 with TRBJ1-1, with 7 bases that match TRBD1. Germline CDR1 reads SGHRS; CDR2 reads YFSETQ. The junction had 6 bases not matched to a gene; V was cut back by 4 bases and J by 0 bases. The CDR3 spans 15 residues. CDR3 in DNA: TGCGCCAGCAGCCGAGTAACAGGGGTGAACACTGAAGCTTTCTTT. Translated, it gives CASSRVTGVNTEAFF.

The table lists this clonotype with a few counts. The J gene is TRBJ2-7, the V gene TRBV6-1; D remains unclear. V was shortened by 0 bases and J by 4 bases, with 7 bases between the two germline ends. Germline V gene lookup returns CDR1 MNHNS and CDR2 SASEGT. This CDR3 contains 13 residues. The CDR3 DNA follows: TGTGCCAGCAGTGAAGCGGGAATTTACGAGCAGTACTTC. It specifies CASSEAGIYEQYF.

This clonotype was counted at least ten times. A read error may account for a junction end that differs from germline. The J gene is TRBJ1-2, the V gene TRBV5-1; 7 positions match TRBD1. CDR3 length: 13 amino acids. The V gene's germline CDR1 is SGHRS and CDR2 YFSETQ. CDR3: CASSSQGDYGYTF. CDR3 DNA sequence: TGTGCCAGCAGTTCCCAGGGGGACTATGGCTACACCTTC.

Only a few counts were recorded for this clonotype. CDR3 DNA sequence: TGCGCCAGCAGCCCGGACAGGTCACTCTACGAGCAGTACTTC. Its translation: CASSPDRSLYEQYF. The genes are TRBV5-1 and TRBJ2-7; 7 bases align to TRBD1. V gave up 4 bases and J gave up 3 bases; unmatched junction bases: 7. The CDR3 loop spans 14 amino acids. Germline CDR1 is SGHRS and CDR2 is YFSETQ. The complete variable domain, with remaining parts taken from reference TRBV5-1 and TRBJ2-7, reads KAGVTQTPRYLIKTRGQQVTLSCSPISGHRSVSWYQQTPGQGLQFLFEYFSETQRNKGNFPGRFSGRQFSNSRSEMNVSTLELGDSALYLCASSPDRSLYEQYFGPGTRLTVT.